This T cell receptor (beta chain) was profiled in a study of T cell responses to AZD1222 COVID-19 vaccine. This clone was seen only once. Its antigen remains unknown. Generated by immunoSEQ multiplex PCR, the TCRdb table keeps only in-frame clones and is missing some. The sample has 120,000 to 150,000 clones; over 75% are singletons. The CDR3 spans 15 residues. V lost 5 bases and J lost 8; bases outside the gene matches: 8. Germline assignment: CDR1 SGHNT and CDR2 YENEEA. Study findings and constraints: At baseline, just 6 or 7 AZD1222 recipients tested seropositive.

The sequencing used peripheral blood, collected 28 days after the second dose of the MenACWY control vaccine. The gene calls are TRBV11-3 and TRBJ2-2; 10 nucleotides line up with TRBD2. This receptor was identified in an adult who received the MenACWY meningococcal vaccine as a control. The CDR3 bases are TGTGCCAGCAGCCTGTATCTAGCGGGAGCTGGGGAGCTGTTTTTT. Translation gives CASSLYLAGAGELFF.